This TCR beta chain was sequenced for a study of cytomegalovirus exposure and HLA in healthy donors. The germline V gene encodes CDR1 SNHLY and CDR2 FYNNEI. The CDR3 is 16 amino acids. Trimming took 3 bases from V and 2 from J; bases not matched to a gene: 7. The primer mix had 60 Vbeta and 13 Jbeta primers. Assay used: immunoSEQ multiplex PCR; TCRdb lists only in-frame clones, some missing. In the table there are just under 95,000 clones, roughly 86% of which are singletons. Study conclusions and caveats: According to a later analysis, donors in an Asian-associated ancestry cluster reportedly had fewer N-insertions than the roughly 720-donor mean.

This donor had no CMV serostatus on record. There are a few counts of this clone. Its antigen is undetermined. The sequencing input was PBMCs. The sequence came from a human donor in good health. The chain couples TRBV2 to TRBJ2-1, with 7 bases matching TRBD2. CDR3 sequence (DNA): TGTGCCAGCAGTGAGTTGAGCGGGGTCCCCTACAATGAGCAGTTCTTC. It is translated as CASSELSGVPYNEQFF.